Reported below is one T cell receptor beta chain. As processed by the authors: Cell counts per sample came from amplifying reference gene primers. Assay: immunoSEQ multiplex PCR; the TCRdb copy retains only in-frame clones and omits some. V and J calls plus clone size are reproduced from that table; the DNA served to infer D and trimming. The table includes about 20,000 clones, approximately 90% detected once. This record comes from a study of blood T cell repertoires in COVID-19. The wider study: Researchers got acute and convalescent COVID-19 samples from the United States, Italy and Spain. The cDNA or gDNA used as material had been derived from T cells, B-cell-depleted T cells, or PBMCs.

Sequenced material: peripheral blood. This sequence originates from a human donor with active COVID-19. The donor label of this sample is uncertain.

In DNA form, the CDR3 reads TGTGCCAGCTCCTCCTCGGGGATTCAGCCCCAGCATTTT. Translating it yields CASSSSGIQPQHF. The rearrangement uses TRBV27 and TRBJ1-5; unclear D gene. Germline CDR1 MNHEY, CDR2 SMNVEV (reference sequence). The CDR3 loop spans 13 amino acids. Trimming removed 8 bases from V and 6 bases from J, with 14 bases in between.